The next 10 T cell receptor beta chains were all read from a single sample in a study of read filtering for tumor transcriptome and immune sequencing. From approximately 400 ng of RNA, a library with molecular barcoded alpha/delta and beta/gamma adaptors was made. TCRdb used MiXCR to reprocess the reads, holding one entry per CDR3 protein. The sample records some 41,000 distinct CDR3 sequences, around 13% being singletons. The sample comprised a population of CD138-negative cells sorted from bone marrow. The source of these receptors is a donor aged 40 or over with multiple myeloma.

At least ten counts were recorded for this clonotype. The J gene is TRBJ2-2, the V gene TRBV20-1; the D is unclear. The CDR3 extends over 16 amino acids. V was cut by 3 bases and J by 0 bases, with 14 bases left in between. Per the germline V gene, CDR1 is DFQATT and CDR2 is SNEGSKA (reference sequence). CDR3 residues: CSARKAETSNTGELFF. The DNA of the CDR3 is TGCAGTGCTAGGAAGGCGGAGACCTCGAACACCGGGGAGCTGTTTTTT.

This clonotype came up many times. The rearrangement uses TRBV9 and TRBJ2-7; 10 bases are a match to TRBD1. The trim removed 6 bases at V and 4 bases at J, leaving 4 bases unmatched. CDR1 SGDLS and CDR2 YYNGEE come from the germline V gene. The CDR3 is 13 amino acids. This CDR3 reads CASIDRGRYEQYF. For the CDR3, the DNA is TGTGCCAGCATCGACAGGGGGCGGTACGAGCAGTACTTC.

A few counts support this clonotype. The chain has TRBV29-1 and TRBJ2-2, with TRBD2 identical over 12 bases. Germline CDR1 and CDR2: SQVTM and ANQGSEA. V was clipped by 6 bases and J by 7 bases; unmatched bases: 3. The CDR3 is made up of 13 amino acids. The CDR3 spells CSVLAGGVGELFF. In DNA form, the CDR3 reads TGCAGCGTCCTAGCGGGAGGGGTCGGGGAGCTGTTTTTT.

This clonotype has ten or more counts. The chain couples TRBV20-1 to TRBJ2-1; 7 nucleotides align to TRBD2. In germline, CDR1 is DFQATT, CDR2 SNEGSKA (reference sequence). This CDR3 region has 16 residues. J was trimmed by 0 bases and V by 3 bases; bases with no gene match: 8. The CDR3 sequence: CSARGGTPRSYNEQFF. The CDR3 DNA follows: TGCAGTGCTAGGGGAGGGACTCCCCGCTCCTACAATGAGCAGTTCTTC.

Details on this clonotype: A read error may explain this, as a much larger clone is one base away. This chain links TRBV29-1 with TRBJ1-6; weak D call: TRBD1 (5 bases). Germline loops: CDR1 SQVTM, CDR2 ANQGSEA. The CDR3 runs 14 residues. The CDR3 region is CSVGGVGRSTEALF. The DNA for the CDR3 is TGCAGCGTTGGGGGGGTTGGACGGAGCACTGAAGCCCTCTTT.

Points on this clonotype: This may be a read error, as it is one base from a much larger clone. The CDR3 DNA follows: TGTGCCAGCAGCTTAGCCACTGGACAGGGGGTCGGTGGCTACGCCTTC. This sequence encodes CASSLATGQGVGGYAF. This chain connects TRBV11-1 to TRBJ1-2, with TRBD1 matching 10 bases. The CDR3 has 16 residues. The germline V gene encodes CDR1 SGHAT and CDR2 FQDESV (reference sequence).

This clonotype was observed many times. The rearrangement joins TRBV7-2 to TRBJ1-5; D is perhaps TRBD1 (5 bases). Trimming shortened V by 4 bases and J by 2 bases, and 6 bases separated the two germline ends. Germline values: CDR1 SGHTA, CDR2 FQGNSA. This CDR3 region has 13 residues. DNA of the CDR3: TGTGCCAGCAGCTGGGACGGCAATCAGCCCCAGCATTTT. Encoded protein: CASSWDGNQPQHF.

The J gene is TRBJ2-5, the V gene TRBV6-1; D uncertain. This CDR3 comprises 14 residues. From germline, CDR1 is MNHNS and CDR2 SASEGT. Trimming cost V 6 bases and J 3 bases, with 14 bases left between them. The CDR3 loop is CASSLQWAEETQYF. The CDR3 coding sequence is TGTGCCAGCAGCCTACAGTGGGCGGAAGAGACCCAGTACTTC.

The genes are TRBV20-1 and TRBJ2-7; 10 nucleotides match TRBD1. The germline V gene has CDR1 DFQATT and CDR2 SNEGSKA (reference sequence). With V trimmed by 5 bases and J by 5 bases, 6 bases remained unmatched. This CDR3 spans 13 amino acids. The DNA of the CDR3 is TGCAGTGCTCCGCGACAGGGGGCCCACGAGCAGTACTTC. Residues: CSAPRQGAHEQYF.

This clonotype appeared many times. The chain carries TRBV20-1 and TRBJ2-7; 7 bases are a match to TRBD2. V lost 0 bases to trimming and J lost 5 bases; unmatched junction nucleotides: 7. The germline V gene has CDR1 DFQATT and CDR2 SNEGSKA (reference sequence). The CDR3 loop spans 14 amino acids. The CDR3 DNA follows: TGCAGTGCTAGAGATTTCGTAGCGGGTAACGAGCAGTACTTC. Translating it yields CSARDFVAGNEQYF.